Following are 32 T cell receptor beta chains from one sample sequenced in a study of T cells in Graves' hyperthyroidism and ophthalmopathy. RNA transcripts provided the source from which TCR beta CDR3 regions were amplified. When the TCR CDR3 underwent first-round RT-PCR, the HTBI primer set was used. TCRdb reprocessed the multiplex PCR reads with MiXCR, giving one entry per CDR3 protein. The sample shows a few hundred thousand distinct CDR3 sequences, 46% of them seen only once. Sequenced: peripheral blood or thyroid tissue (not recorded which). The receptors were gathered from a woman aged 18-30 years with Graves' hyperthyroidism.

About this clonotype itself: This clone may be a read error of a much larger clone one base away. DNA of the CDR3: TGTGCCGGCAGCAGGGACAGGGTAAGCAATCAGCCCCAGCATTTT. Its protein product is CAGSRDRVSNQPQHF. The chain links TRBV6-5 to TRBJ1-5, with 9 bases fitting TRBD1. The CDR3 sequence is 15 residues long. Germline V gene sequence: CDR1 MNHEY, CDR2 SVGAGI.

This clonotype was seen a handful of times. This could be a read error, since a much larger clone is one nucleotide away. V gene TRBV19 combines with J gene TRBJ2-7; D gene unclear. Germline lookup yields CDR1 LNHDA and CDR2 SQIVND (reference sequence). CDR3 length: 16 residues. The CDR3 region has the DNA TGTGCCAGTAGTATAGACGGCGACCTCCGCTCCTACGAGCAGCACTTC. Encoded protein: CASSIDGDLRSYEQHF.

The V call is TRBV12-5, the J call TRBJ1-5; TRBD1 is a possible D gene (5 bases). The CDR3 runs 16 residues. Germline V lookup: CDR1 LGHNT, CDR2 FRNRAP. The CDR3 coding sequence is TGTGCCAGCAGTGAACGGGACGTCAAGTGGTATCAGCCCCAGCATTTT. Its translation is CASSERDVKWYQPQHF.

This clonotype was counted many times. The gene calls are TRBV5-1 and TRBJ1-1; D ambiguous. The CDR3 extends over 15 amino acids. Trimming removed 0 bases at V and 6 bases at J, with 15 bases between. Germline V CDR1 and CDR2: SGHRS, YFSETQ. As DNA, the CDR3 is TGCGCCAGCAGCTTGGTATTGTCGGCAGGAGCTGAAGCTTTCTTT. Translation: CASSLVLSAGAEAFF.

This clonotype was seen at least ten times. The CDR3: CASSSYTFLQGANTEAFF. The CDR3 DNA follows: TGTGCCAGCAGCTCATACACTTTCTTGCAGGGGGCGAACACTGAAGCTTTCTTT. This chain uses TRBV11-3 with TRBJ1-1; 8 bases agree with TRBD1. Losses at the gene ends were 4 bases for V and 1 base for J; bases not matched to a gene: 14. This CDR3 has 18 amino acids. Germline loops: CDR1 SGHNT, CDR2 YENEEA.

The chain's CDR3 is CSARGGSYVAEAFF. The CDR3 DNA sequence: TGCAGTGCTAGGGGGGGGAGTTATGTCGCTGAAGCTTTCTTT. V gene TRBV20-1 combines with J gene TRBJ1-1; possibly TRBD1 for D (5 bases). CDR1 and CDR2 from the germline V gene are DFQATT and SNEGSKA (reference sequence). The CDR3 runs 14 residues. The V end lost 3 bases, the J end lost 6 bases, and 17 bases lay between the germline ends.

V and J are TRBV9 and TRBJ1-4, with D uncertain. The V gene's germline CDR1 is SGDLS and CDR2 YYNGEE. The ends were cut back, 6 bases at V and 5 bases at J, with 17 bases in the middle. This CDR3 is 15 amino acids long. In DNA form, the CDR3 reads TGTGCCAGCAACCTTGGACTAGCCTACAATGAAAAACTGTTTTTT. The encoded protein is CASNLGLAYNEKLFF.

This chain links TRBV20-1 with TRBJ1-5; D ambiguous. This CDR3 comprises 12 residues. V shed 8 bases and J shed 2 bases, with 10 bases lying between them. Looked up from germline, CDR1 is DFQATT and CDR2 is SNEGSKA (reference sequence). The CDR3 DNA is TGCAGTTTAGACTTAGGCAATCAGCCCCAGCATTTT. Its translation is CSLDLGNQPQHF.

The gene calls are TRBV25-1 and TRBJ1-2; tentative D call: TRBD1 (6 bases). Germline lookup yields CDR1 MGHDK and CDR2 SYGVNS. V lost 6 bases and J lost 7, with 24 bases in between. The CDR3 covers 16 residues. CDR3 nucleotide sequence: TGTGCCAGCAGCCAAAGACAGGCGTCGGGACCCCCTGGCTACACCTTC. Amino acids: CASSQRQASGPPGYTF.

The rearrangement joins TRBV15 to TRBJ2-2; weak D call: TRBD1 (6 bases). Trimming pared 0 bases from V and 8 bases from J, leaving 28 bases between. Germline CDR1 and CDR2: LNHNV and YYDKDF (reference sequence). This CDR3 is 20 amino acids long. CDR3 nucleotide sequence: TGTGCCACCAGCAGAGATCGGGTACAGGGCGCCTTCATTCTCACTGGGGAGCTGTTTTTT. This encodes CATSRDRVQGAFILTGELFF.

This clonotype was seen at least ten times. This chain links TRBV13 with TRBJ1-1; D is unclear. The CDR3 runs 14 residues. Germline loops: CDR1 PRHDT, CDR2 FYEKMQ (reference sequence). The germline V and J ends were trimmed by 0 bases and 7 bases, with 12 bases remaining between them. The CDR3 region has the DNA TGTGCCAGCAGCTTAGGCCACGAAGAGGGTGAAGCTTTCTTT. This gives the protein CASSLGHEEGEAFF.

There are many counts of this clonotype. The chain has TRBV20-1 and TRBJ1-6; 7 nucleotides match TRBD1. Germline-derived CDR1 and CDR2 are DFQATT and SNEGSKA (reference sequence). CDR3 size: 12 residues. V lost 7 bases to trimming and J lost 8 bases; unmatched junction nucleotides: 5. The CDR3 nucleotides read TGCAGTGGAGGGGGCGTCGATTCACCCCTCCACTTT. Translating gives CSGGGVDSPLHF.

The gene calls are TRBV7-2 and TRBJ1-4, with D possibly being TRBD1 (6 bases). The CDR3 sequence is 15 residues long. From germline, CDR1 is SGHTA and CDR2 FQGNSA. Trimming removed 8 bases from V and 5 bases from J, with 18 bases in between. The CDR3 region has the DNA TGTGCCAGCGAGGGGGGTATTTGGGACAATGAAAAACTGTTTTTT. Translation: CASEGGIWDNEKLFF.

This clonotype was observed many times. The chain couples TRBV12-3 or TRBV12-4 to TRBJ2-5; tentative D call: TRBD1 (5 bases). The CDR3 sequence is 15 residues long. Trimming removed 5 bases from V and 3 bases from J, with 16 bases in between. The CDR3 protein is CASSIRQTRKETQYF. CDR3 in DNA: TGTGCCAGCAGTATTCGACAGACGCGCAAAGAGACCCAGTACTTC.

A remark on this clonotype: It may be a read error: a sequence one base away is much more abundant. This chain connects TRBV20-1 to TRBJ2-7; 10 bases are shared with TRBD1. This CDR3 is 16 amino acids long. Germline V gene lookup returns CDR1 DFQATT and CDR2 SNEGSKA (reference sequence). For the CDR3, the DNA is TGCAGTGCTAGAACTCCGCCCGACAGGGGGCGCGACGAGCAGTGCTTC. It is translated as CSARTPPDRGRDEQCF.

This chain joins TRBV6-4 and TRBJ1-1; D perhaps matches TRBD1 (5 bases). Deletions cut 5 bases from V and 6 bases from J, with 13 bases between. The CDR3 totals 13 residues. CDR1 is MRHNA and CDR2 is SNTAGT in the germline V gene. The CDR3, as DNA: TGTGCCAGCAGTTCCTGGGAGGGGTCTGAAGCTTTCTTT. The encoded protein is CASSSWEGSEAFF.

This clonotype came up a few times. For the CDR3, the DNA is TGTGCCAGCAGTTTTTCACACTACCTCTACGAGCAGTACTTC. This codes for CASSFSHYLYEQYF. The chain uses TRBV27 and TRBJ2-7, with D hard to call. The CDR3 loop spans 14 amino acids. In germline, CDR1 is MNHEY, CDR2 SMNVEV (reference sequence). The V end lost 3 bases, the J end lost 3 bases, and 12 bases lay between the germline ends.

This chain uses TRBV24-1 with TRBJ2-1; 12 bases are a match to TRBD2. Trimming cost V 4 bases and J 6 bases; bases outside gene matches: 3. Germline lookup yields CDR1 KGHDR and CDR2 SFDVKD. This CDR3 spans 15 amino acids. Written as DNA, the CDR3 is TGTGCCACCAGTGAACGGACTAGCGGGGTCAATGAGCAGTTCTTC. Protein product: CATSERTSGVNEQFF.

This clonotype occurred many times. This sequence joins TRBV4-2 and TRBJ2-1, with 10 bases fitting TRBD2. The CDR3 has 16 amino acids. CDR1 is LGHNA and CDR2 is YNFKEQ in the germline V gene. Unmatched junction bases numbered 7, after V lost 7 bases and J lost 1 base. The CDR3 region is CASTEQTSGSYNEQFF. The CDR3 DNA reads as TGTGCCAGCACCGAACAGACTAGCGGGTCCTACAATGAGCAGTTCTTC.

This clonotype was counted only a few times. CDR3 in amino acids: CSARVGSDNEQFF. As DNA, the CDR3 is TGCAGTGCTAGAGTGGGATCTGACAATGAGCAGTTCTTC. The J gene is TRBJ2-7, the V gene TRBV20-1, with D unresolved. The J call may not be correct, given that the DNA end is closer to TRBJ2-1. The CDR3 length is 13 residues. Germline CDR1 is DFQATT and CDR2 is SNEGSKA (reference sequence).

The chain recombines TRBV12-3 or TRBV12-4 with TRBJ2-5, with 11 bases matching TRBD1. The CDR3 contains 14 residues. V dropped 0 bases and J dropped 10; count of bases not matched to a gene: 4. CDR3 sequence reads: CASSLAGTGGNQYF. The DNA of the CDR3 is TGTGCCAGCAGTTTAGCCGGGACAGGGGGAAACCAGTACTTC.

This clonotype has a count of ten or more. At one end, the junction sequence differs from germline, possibly due to a read error. The chain recombines TRBV29-1 with TRBJ1-3; D is ambiguous. The germline CDR1 and CDR2 sequences are SQVTM and ANQGSEA. This CDR3 has 13 amino acids. Here the CDR3 DNA reads TGCAGCGTCGTACAGCCTTTGGGAAGCACCATATATTTT. This encodes CSVVQPLGSTIYF.

About this clonotype: A read error may explain this, as a much larger clone is one base away. The rearrangement links TRBV5-1 to TRBJ1-2; TRBD1 might be the D (6 bases). Germline V lookup: CDR1 SGHRS, CDR2 YFSETQ. V gave up 0 bases and J gave up 9 bases, with 15 bases separating them. This CDR3 has 14 amino acids. CDR3 loop: CASSLGPAGGSYTF. Written as DNA, the CDR3 is TGCGCCAGCAGCTTGGGGCCCGCCGGGGGCAGCTACACCTTC.

The chain has TRBV29-1 and TRBJ2-6, with D perhaps matching TRBD1 (6 bases). Germline CDR1 and CDR2: SQVTM and ANQGSEA. The CDR3 totals 13 residues. The ends were cut back, 8 bases at V and 0 bases at J, with 8 bases in the middle. CDR3 sequence (DNA): TGCAGCTTACAGGGCTCTGGGGCCAACGTCCTGACTTTC. The encoded protein is CSLQGSGANVLTF. Complete variable domain (other parts from reference TRBV29-1 and TRBJ2-6): SAVISQKPSRDICQRGTSLTIQCQVDSQVTMMFWYRQQPGQSLTLIATANQGSEATYESGFVIDKFPISRPNLTFSTLTVSNMSPEDSSIYLCSLQGSGANVLTFGAGSRLTVL.

In regard to this clonotype: This may be a read error: a much more frequent sequence differs by one nucleotide. The chain employs TRBV12-5 and TRBJ2-7, with 10 bases aligning to TRBD2. This CDR3 spans 16 amino acids. Germline CDR1 is LGHNT and CDR2 is FRNRAP. DNA of the CDR3: TGTGCCAGCAGCCCGGCTAGCGGGAGCATCGCCTACGAGCAGTACTTC. Translated: CASSPASGSIAYEQYF.

Regarding this clonotype: This may be a read error: a much more frequent sequence differs by one nucleotide. The V and J genes are TRBV5-1 and TRBJ1-1; D not certain. CDR1 SGHRS and CDR2 YFSETQ come from the germline V gene. This CDR3 contains 13 residues. The CDR3 loop reads CASSSPGGNEASF. CDR3 nucleotide sequence: TGCGCCAGCAGCTCACCGGGAGGAAATGAAGCTTCCTTT.

Points on this clonotype: Just one base apart from a much larger clone, this may be a read error. The rearrangement joins TRBV20-1 to TRBJ1-1; D unclear. Germline V lookup: CDR1 DFQATT, CDR2 SNEGSKA (reference sequence). This CDR3 region has 16 residues. Trimming shortened V by 0 bases and J by 0 bases, and 14 bases separated the two germline ends. The CDR3: CSARDFAEPVNTEAFF. In DNA, the CDR3 is TGCAGTGCTAGAGATTTTGCGGAGCCCGTGAACACTGAAGCTTTCTTT.

This clonotype was observed many times. The rearrangement joins TRBV10-3 to TRBJ1-1, with D hard to call. This CDR3 spans 13 amino acids. The germline V gene has CDR1 ENHRY and CDR2 SYGVKD. Between the trimmed V and J ends, which lost 0 bases and 4 bases, there was a span of 6 bases. DNA of the CDR3: TGTGCCATCAGTGAGTCTATCGGCACTGAAGCTTTCTTT. This encodes CAISESIGTEAFF.

Worth noting for this clonotype: A read error may explain this, as a much larger clone is one base away. The gene calls are TRBV11-3 and TRBJ1-6; maybe TRBD1 (6 bases). In germline, CDR1 is SGHNT, CDR2 YENEEA. The germline V and J ends were trimmed by 4 bases and 7 bases, with 14 bases remaining between them. The CDR3 has 15 amino acids. The CDR3 loop is CASSSPGHRNSPLHF. CDR3 nucleotide sequence: TGTGCCAGCAGCTCCCCGGGACATCGGAATTCACCCCTCCACTTT.

This clonotype was observed once. The chain employs TRBV7-2 and TRBJ2-5, with 9 bases matching TRBD2. The DNA end favors TRBJ2-1, so the J call may be wrong. The CDR3 has 17 residues. The V gene's germline CDR1 is SGHTA and CDR2 FQGNSA. For the CDR3, the DNA is TGTGCCAGCAGCTCTAGTAAGCGGGGGGTTTCCTACAATGAGCAGTTCTTC. It translates to CASSSSKRGVSYNEQFF.

This clonotype was seen a few times. The V and J genes are TRBV10-3 and TRBJ2-7; TRBD1 is a possible D gene (6 bases). The length of the CDR3 is 14 residues. The V and J ends lost 7 bases and 4 bases respectively, with 17 bases between them. Germline assignment: CDR1 ENHRY and CDR2 SYGVKD. CDR3 coding DNA: TGTGCCATCACAAAAGACAGGACGGGGTACGAGCAGTACTTC. Amino acid sequence: CAITKDRTGYEQYF.

At least ten counts were recorded for this clonotype. A read error may produce the germline difference seen at one junction end. The rearrangement joins TRBV4-1 to TRBJ2-7, with 12 positions matching TRBD2. This CDR3 spans 17 amino acids. Looked up from germline, CDR1 is MGHRA and CDR2 is YSYEKL. The CDR3 loop is CASSHDLTSGSSYEQYF. The CDR3 DNA reads TGTGCCAGCAGCCACGATCTGACTAGCGGGAGCTCCTACGAGCAGTACTTC.